These 20 T cell receptor beta chains share one sample of origin, sequenced in a study of blood T cell repertoires in COVID-19. Data came from immunoSEQ multiplex PCR; TCRdb stores just in-frame clones and leaves some out. This table holds 70,000 or so clones, approximately 78% found once. Sequencing was done on a sample of peripheral blood. The receptors come from a human donor in a cohort sampled during active COVID-19.

The rearrangement links TRBV3-1 (or the pseudogene TRBV3-2) to TRBJ1-3; 7 bases are a match to TRBD1. The V segment lost 1 base and the J segment 0 bases; nucleotides outside the gene matches: 3. Germline CDR1 and CDR2: LGHDT and YNNKEL (reference sequence). This CDR3 spans 16 amino acids. CDR3 DNA sequence: TGTGCCAGCAGCCAAGCCGCAGGGGGCTCTGGAAACACCATATATTTT. Translation gives CASSQAAGGSGNTIYF.

The rearrangement joins TRBV27 to TRBJ1-2, with a possible D match to TRBD1 (5 bases). Germline CDR1 MNHEY, CDR2 SMNVEV (reference sequence). This CDR3 comprises 14 residues. Trimming left V 5 bases short and J 3 bases short, with 13 bases between. The CDR3, as DNA: TGTGCCAGCAGTACTCAGGACAAGGACTATGGCTACACCTTC. Translation gives CASSTQDKDYGYTF.

The J gene is TRBJ1-4, the V gene TRBV28; D is possibly TRBD1 (5 bases). V was clipped by 6 bases and J by 8 bases, with 16 bases between them. Germline V gives CDR1 MDHEN, CDR2 SYDVKM. The CDR3 extends over 14 amino acids. The CDR3 loop reads CASSLGQGVEKLFF. In DNA form, the CDR3 reads TGTGCCAGCAGCCTAGGTCAAGGGGTGGAAAAACTGTTTTTT.

This clone appeared once. The chain employs TRBV6-5 and TRBJ1-5; TRBD1 is a possible D gene (6 bases). CDR3 length: 13 amino acids. Trimming removed 8 bases at V and 5 bases at J, with 13 bases between. Per germline, CDR1 MNHEY and CDR2 SVGAGI. Written as DNA, the CDR3 is TGTGCCAGCCGGGGGGGCAAGGATCAGCCCCAGCATTTT. It yields the protein CASRGGKDQPQHF.

The chain joins TRBV7-2 to TRBJ1-1; TRBD1 might be the D (5 bases). This CDR3 spans 15 amino acids. Trimming removed 0 bases at V and 5 bases at J, with 13 bases between. CDR1 is SGHTA and CDR2 is FQGNSA in the germline V gene. The CDR3 sequence: CASSLAGRRGTEAFF. The DNA for the CDR3 is TGTGCCAGCAGCTTAGCGGGGAGACGGGGGACTGAAGCTTTCTTT. Full variable domain (rest looked up from reference TRBV7-2 and TRBJ1-1): GAGVSQSPSNKVTEKGKDVELRCDPISGHTALYWYRQSLGQGLEFLIYFQGNSAPDKSGLPSDRFSAERTGGSVSTLTIQRTQQEDSAVYLCASSLAGRRGTEAFFGQGTRLTVV.

The chain employs TRBV11-2 and TRBJ2-7, with 9 bases identical to TRBD1. The CDR3 has 15 amino acids. In germline, CDR1 is SGHAT, CDR2 FQNNGV. After removal of 5 bases from V and 5 bases from J, the junction contained 10 bases not matched to a gene. The CDR3 sequence is CASSTRTGAGNEQYF. CDR3 coding DNA: TGTGCCAGCAGCACCCGGACAGGGGCAGGGAACGAGCAGTACTTC.

V and J are TRBV24-1 and TRBJ2-5; D remains ambiguous. The V gene lost 4 bases and the J gene lost 0 bases, with 5 bases spanning the gap. From germline, CDR1 is KGHDR and CDR2 SFDVKD. The CDR3 runs 13 residues. The CDR3 DNA follows: TGTGCCACCAGTGACTCGTACCAAGAGACCCAGTACTTC. Translation: CATSDSYQETQYF.

Written as DNA, the CDR3 is TGTGCCAGCAGCCGTGTGGCCGGGATCTACAATGAGCAGTTCTTC. This gives the protein CASSRVAGIYNEQFF. The J gene is TRBJ2-1, the V gene TRBV7-2; possibly TRBD2 for D (5 bases). V lost 5 bases, J lost 3 bases, and 14 bases lay in between. This CDR3 is built from 15 residues. Germline V gene data show CDR1 as SGHTA and CDR2 as FQGNSA.

The genes are TRBV6-6 and TRBJ1-1; no reliable D call. The germline CDR1 and CDR2 sequences are MNHNY and SVGAGI (reference sequence). V was pared by 2 bases and J by 3 bases, with 10 bases between. This CDR3 region has 14 residues. The CDR3 spells CASSYAGFDTEAFF. The CDR3 DNA sequence: TGTGCCAGCAGTTACGCGGGATTTGACACTGAAGCTTTCTTT.

The chain joins TRBV5-4 to TRBJ2-7; 10 positions agree with TRBD1. The CDR3 extends over 15 amino acids. Germline lookup yields CDR1 SGHNT and CDR2 YYREEE (reference sequence). The V gene end was trimmed by 4 bases and the J gene end by 0 bases; junction bases not matched to a gene: 4. The CDR3 spells CASSPGQGHSYEQYF. The CDR3 DNA reads TGTGCCAGCAGCCCGGGACAGGGGCACTCCTACGAGCAGTACTTC.

The chain combines TRBV24-1 with TRBJ2-5; possible D gene TRBD2, 6 bases. V gave up 6 bases and J gave up 1 base, with 14 bases separating them. The CDR3 totals 15 residues. Per germline, CDR1 KGHDR and CDR2 SFDVKD. The CDR3 protein is CATSSRDPSQETQYF. The CDR3 DNA follows: TGTGCCACCAGTTCGCGGGACCCTTCCCAAGAGACCCAGTACTTC.

The gene calls are TRBV24-1 and TRBJ1-2; D gene uncertain. The CDR3 contains 15 residues. CDR1 KGHDR and CDR2 SFDVKD come from the germline V gene. The V gene lost 5 bases and the J gene lost 3 bases, with 15 bases spanning the gap. As DNA, the CDR3 is TGTGCCACCAGTGTGAAGGTGGAGTCACACTATGGCTACACCTTC. Its translation: CATSVKVESHYGYTF.

The chain joins TRBV24-1 to TRBJ2-1, with D perhaps TRBD2 (5 bases). The length of the CDR3 is 18 residues. Trimming removed 4 bases from V and 6 bases from J, with 24 bases in between. Germline CDR1 and CDR2: KGHDR and SFDVKD. CDR3 DNA: TGTGCCACCAGTGAGTCGTCTCTCCGAGACACAGCGGCCAATGAGCAGTTCTTC. Amino acid sequence: CATSESSLRDTAANEQFF.

V usage is TRBV5-1 and J usage is TRBJ2-4; TRBD1 matches at 9 bases. The CDR3 totals 14 residues. J gave up 7 bases and V 3 bases, and 5 bases lay outside the gene matches. The germline CDR1 and CDR2 sequences are SGHRS and YFSETQ. The CDR3 DNA sequence: TGCGCCAGCAGCTCCGGGACAGGGATTAACATTCAGTACTTC. Translating it yields CASSSGTGINIQYF.

This chain joins TRBV28 and TRBJ2-7; perhaps TRBD1 as D (5 bases). CDR1 is MDHEN and CDR2 is SYDVKM in the germline V gene. Trimming cost V 6 bases and J 0 bases, with 18 bases left between them. This CDR3 comprises 16 residues. The CDR3: CASRTSRTIRSYEQYF. CDR3 in DNA: TGTGCCAGCAGGACCTCCCGGACAATCCGCTCCTACGAGCAGTACTTC.

The chain is built from TRBV2 and TRBJ1-1; D is ambiguous. Per germline, CDR1 SNHLY and CDR2 FYNNEI. V was shortened by 2 bases and J by 11 bases, with 12 bases between the two germline ends. The CDR3 is 12 amino acids. The CDR3 loop is CASSERGTGAFF. The DNA for the CDR3 is TGTGCCAGCAGTGAACGGGGAACGGGGGCTTTCTTT.

The V call is TRBV2, the J call TRBJ1-2; the D gene is possibly TRBD1 (5 bases). Trimming took 7 bases from V and 0 from J, leaving 15 bases between them. CDR1 is SNHLY and CDR2 is FYNNEI in the germline V gene. The CDR3 is made up of 15 amino acids. In DNA, the CDR3 is TGTGCCAGCACGGCTCAGGGAGGGGCTAACTATGGCTACACCTTC. It translates to CASTAQGGANYGYTF.

V is TRBV3-1 (or the pseudogene TRBV3-2) and J is TRBJ2-7; D not resolved. Trimming cost V 1 base and J 3 bases, with 19 bases left between them. The V gene's germline CDR1 is LGHDT and CDR2 YNNKEL (reference sequence). The CDR3 has 17 amino acids. Here the CDR3 reads CASSQVFRGPPSYEQYF. The CDR3 region has the DNA TGTGCCAGCAGCCAAGTCTTTAGAGGCCCCCCGAGCTACGAGCAGTACTTC.

V gene TRBV13 combines with J gene TRBJ1-6; D might be TRBD1 (6 bases). V lost 5 bases and J lost 5, with 10 bases in between. The germline V gene has CDR1 PRHDT and CDR2 FYEKMQ (reference sequence). There are 14 residues in the CDR3. This chain's CDR3 is CASSQGQNNSPLHF. CDR3 nucleotide sequence: TGTGCCAGCAGCCAAGGACAGAATAATTCACCCCTCCACTTT.

This chain uses TRBV6-6 with TRBJ2-7; D gene unclear. V was pared by 2 bases and J by 3 bases, with 8 bases between. Germline V gene lookup returns CDR1 MNHNY and CDR2 SVGAGI (reference sequence). This CDR3 is built from 13 residues. In DNA, the CDR3 is TGTGCCAGCAGTTACATTGGCCACTACGAGCAGTACTTC. Its protein product is CASSYIGHYEQYF.